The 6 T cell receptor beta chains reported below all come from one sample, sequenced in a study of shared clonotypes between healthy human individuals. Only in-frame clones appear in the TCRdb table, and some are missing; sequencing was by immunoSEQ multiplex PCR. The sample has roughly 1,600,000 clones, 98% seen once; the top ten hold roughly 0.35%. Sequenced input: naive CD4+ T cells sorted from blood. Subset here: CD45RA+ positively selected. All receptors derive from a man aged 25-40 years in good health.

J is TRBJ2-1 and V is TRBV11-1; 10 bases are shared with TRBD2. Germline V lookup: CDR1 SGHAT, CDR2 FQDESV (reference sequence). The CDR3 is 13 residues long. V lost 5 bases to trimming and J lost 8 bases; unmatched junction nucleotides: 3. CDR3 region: CASSRGTSDEQFF. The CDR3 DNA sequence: TGTGCCAGCAGCCGAGGGACTAGCGATGAGCAGTTCTTC.

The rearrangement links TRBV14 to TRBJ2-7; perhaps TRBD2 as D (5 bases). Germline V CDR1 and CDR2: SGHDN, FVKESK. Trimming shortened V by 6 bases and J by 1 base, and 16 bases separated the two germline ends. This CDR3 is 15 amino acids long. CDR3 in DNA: TGTGCCAGCAGTCCAACGAAGACGGGATCCTACGAGCAGTACTTC. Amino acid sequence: CASSPTKTGSYEQYF.

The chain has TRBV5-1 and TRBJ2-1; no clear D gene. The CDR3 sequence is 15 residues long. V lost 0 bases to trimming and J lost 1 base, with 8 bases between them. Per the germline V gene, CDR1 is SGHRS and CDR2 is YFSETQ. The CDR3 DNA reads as TGCGCCAGCAGCTTGGGGGCAGATTCCTACAATGAGCAGTTCTTC. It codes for CASSLGADSYNEQFF. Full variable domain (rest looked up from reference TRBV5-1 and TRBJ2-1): KAGVTQTPRYLIKTRGQQVTLSCSPISGHRSVSWYQQTPGQGLQFLFEYFSETQRNKGNFPGRFSGRQFSNSRSEMNVSTLELGDSALYLCASSLGADSYNEQFFGPGTRLTVL.

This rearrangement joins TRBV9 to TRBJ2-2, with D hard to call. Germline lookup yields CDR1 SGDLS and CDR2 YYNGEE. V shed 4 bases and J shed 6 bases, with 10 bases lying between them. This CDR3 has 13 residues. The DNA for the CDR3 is TGTGCCAGCAGCCCCGAATACCCCGGGGAGCTGTTTTTT. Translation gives CASSPEYPGELFF.

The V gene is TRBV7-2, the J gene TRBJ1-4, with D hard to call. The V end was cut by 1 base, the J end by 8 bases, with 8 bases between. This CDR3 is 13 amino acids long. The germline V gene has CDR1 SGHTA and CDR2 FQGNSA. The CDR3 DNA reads TGTGCCAGCAGCTTAGGAGTCTACGAAAAACTGTTTTTT. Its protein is CASSLGVYEKLFF.

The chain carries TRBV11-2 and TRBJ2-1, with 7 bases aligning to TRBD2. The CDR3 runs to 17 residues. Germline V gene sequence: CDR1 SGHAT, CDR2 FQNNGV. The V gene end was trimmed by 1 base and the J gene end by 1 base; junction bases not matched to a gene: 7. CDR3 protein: CASSLAGGGPSYNEQFF. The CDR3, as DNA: TGTGCCAGCAGCTTAGCGGGGGGAGGGCCTTCCTACAATGAGCAGTTCTTC. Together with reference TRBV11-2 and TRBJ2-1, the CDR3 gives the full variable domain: EAGVAQSPRYKIIEKRQSVAFWCNPISGHATLYWYQQILGQGPKLLIQFQNNGVVDDSQLPKDRFSAERLKGVDSTLKIQPAKLEDSAVYLCASSLAGGGPSYNEQFFGPGTRLTVL.